This T cell receptor beta chain was identified during a study of T cell changes during pregnancy in multiple sclerosis. Germline assignment: CDR1 MNHEY and CDR2 SMNVEV (reference sequence). Trimming removed 4 bases at V and 8 bases at J, with 17 bases between. This CDR3 is 14 amino acids long. This clone was found once. The repertoire was sequenced with immunoSEQ multiplex PCR; TCRdb's copy has only in-frame clones and lacks some. The sample lists 60,000 to 70,000 clones; 90% to 95% were seen once. The TCR originated in a female donor in good health, enrolled as a control in a pregnancy study. The J gene is TRBJ1-1, the V gene TRBV27; TRBD1 is a possible D gene (6 bases). The sequencing used peripheral blood, collected in the third trimester of pregnancy. The CDR3 nucleotides read TGTGCCAGCAGTTCCTCGGGGGGCTGGATCGAAGCTTTCTTT. It yields the protein CASSSSGGWIEAFF.